The rows below give T cell receptor beta chains drawn from one sample of a study of blood T cell repertoires in COVID-19. The table came from immunoSEQ multiplex PCR; TCRdb's copy has only in-frame clones and leaves some out. The data contain about 210,000 clones, about 92% of them seen just once; the ten biggest clones take up approximately 1.2%. Sequenced material: peripheral blood. The receptors come from a man aged 30 to 39 with acute or convalescent COVID-19. CDR3s include the opening cysteine and the closing phenylalanine or tryptophan. Fields, in order: clone size, V gene, D gene, J gene, CDR3 protein. The D gene is left open where the match is weak. Clone size is stated in some rows and not others, as once, few, many or a class when expanded.

NA,TRBV3-1/TRBV3-2,NA,TRBJ2-1,CASSTVAEQFF
once,TRBV6-2/TRBV6-3,NA,TRBJ2-7,CASSYSIGRAYEQYF
NA,TRBV28,TRBD1,TRBJ2-1,CASSYSLLGQGARNEQFF
NA,TRBV3-1/TRBV3-2,TRBD2,TRBJ2-7,CASSQGLLAGGPSGREQYF
NA,TRBV7-9,NA,TRBJ1-2,CASSFRGAENYGYTF
NA,TRBV30,NA,TRBJ1-2,CAWRNRNVGGYTF
few,TRBV5-4,NA,TRBJ1-2,CASSPNRQLYGYTF
NA,TRBV7-8,TRBD1,TRBJ1-1,CASSPRTGMNTEAFF
NA,TRBV28,TRBD2,TRBJ2-2,CASSAYFSGTGELFF
NA,TRBV5-5,NA,TRBJ1-2,CASSQARYGYTF
once,TRBV10-3,NA,TRBJ1-6,CAIKDSPVYSPLHF
NA,TRBV19,NA,TRBJ1-5,CASSVQGYQPQHF
NA,TRBV15,TRBD1,TRBJ1-5,CATSSRGLVEPQHF
NA,TRBV4-1,TRBD2,TRBJ2-2,CASRRLAGVHGELFF
NA,TRBV3-1/TRBV3-2,TRBD1,TRBJ1-5,CASSQGAQGISNQPQHF